Shown below are 28 T cell receptor beta chains from a single sample sequenced in a study of technical replicates of blood from a few donors. Assay used: immunoSEQ multiplex PCR; TCRdb lists only in-frame clones, some missing. The table includes more than 65,000 clones, around 97% detected once. The specimen was T cells isolated from PBMCs. The receptor set was obtained from a human donor in good health.

V usage is TRBV7-9 and J usage is TRBJ1-5; 7 bases fit TRBD1. Germline V lookup: CDR1 SEHNR, CDR2 FQNEAQ (reference sequence). V lost 5 bases and J lost 4; bases outside the gene matches: 5. The CDR3 loop spans 14 amino acids. CDR3 in DNA: TGTGCCAGCAGCCCCGGGACAGCTAATCAGCCCCAGCATTTT. This sequence encodes CASSPGTANQPQHF.

J is TRBJ1-1 and V is TRBV11-2; 7 bases agree with TRBD1. There are 15 residues in the CDR3. Per the germline V gene, CDR1 is SGHAT and CDR2 is FQNNGV. The V gene end was trimmed by 6 bases and the J gene end by 1 base; junction bases not matched to a gene: 8. The CDR3 bases are TGTGCCAGCAGAGCCCCCGGGACAGCGAACACTGAAGCTTTCTTT. As protein: CASRAPGTANTEAFF.

The V gene is TRBV14, the J gene TRBJ1-2, with TRBD1 matching 8 bases. The CDR3 has 15 amino acids. With V trimmed by 1 base and J by 3 bases, 4 bases remained unmatched. CDR1 and CDR2 (germline): SGHDN, FVKESK. CDR3 protein: CASSQAAGGYYGYTF. CDR3 nucleotides: TGTGCCAGCAGCCAAGCGGCAGGGGGCTACTATGGCTACACCTTC.

This clone was picked up one time. The genes are TRBV6-4 and TRBJ1-2; 7 bases map to TRBD1. J lost 5 bases, V lost 4 bases, and 4 bases had no gene match. CDR1 and CDR2 (germline): MRHNA, SNTAGT. This CDR3 comprises 13 residues. The DNA for the CDR3 is TGTGCCAGCAGTGTTCCGACAGGGTATGGCTACACCTTC. This gives the protein CASSVPTGYGYTF.

This clone was counted a single time. The V and J genes are TRBV15 and TRBJ2-7, with 9 bases matching TRBD2. J lost 3 bases, V lost 7 bases, and 10 bases had no gene match. Germline CDR1 and CDR2: LNHNV and YYDKDF (reference sequence). This CDR3 region has 15 residues. The CDR3 bases are TGTGCCACCAATGACGTAGCGGGAGTTTTCTACGAGCAGTACTTC. Translation: CATNDVAGVFYEQYF.

The chain links TRBV5-1 to TRBJ1-6; maybe TRBD1 (5 bases). V was trimmed by 6 bases and J by 7 bases, leaving 14 bases between them. The CDR3 spans 14 residues. From germline, CDR1 is SGHRS and CDR2 YFSETQ. CDR3 sequence reads: CASNQGQQNSPLHF. Here the CDR3 DNA reads TGCGCCAGCAATCAGGGTCAGCAAAATTCACCCCTCCACTTT.

The chain carries TRBV9 and TRBJ2-5; TRBD2 might be the D (6 bases). This CDR3 spans 17 amino acids. The V and J ends lost 4 bases and 3 bases respectively, with 22 bases between them. From germline, CDR1 is SGDLS and CDR2 YYNGEE. The chain's CDR3 is CASSPTPDYRGKETQYF. CDR3 coding DNA: TGTGCCAGCAGCCCTACCCCGGACTATCGGGGGAAAGAGACCCAGTACTTC.

The rearrangement links TRBV6-5 to TRBJ2-6; D remains unclear. Germline loops: CDR1 MNHEY, CDR2 SVGAGI. The CDR3 totals 14 residues. The V gene lost 5 bases and the J gene lost 3 bases, with 8 bases spanning the gap. The CDR3 region is CASSPSFGANVLTF. As DNA, the CDR3 is TGTGCCAGCAGTCCCTCCTTTGGGGCCAACGTCCTGACTTTC.

This chain links TRBV5-1 with TRBJ2-7; 9 nucleotides match TRBD1. The CDR3 loop spans 14 amino acids. The germline gives CDR1 SGHRS, CDR2 YFSETQ. V lost 4 bases and J lost 3; bases outside the gene matches: 5. Here the CDR3 reads CASSRDREFYEQYF. CDR3 in DNA: TGCGCCAGCAGCAGGGACAGGGAATTCTACGAGCAGTACTTC.

V is TRBV7-6 and J is TRBJ2-3; 14 positions match TRBD2. The length of the CDR3 is 16 residues. In germline, CDR1 is SGHVS, CDR2 FNYEAQ. V shed 5 bases and J 2 bases; nucleotides not matched to a gene: 3. CDR3 DNA: TGTGCCAGCAGCCGGGGACTAGCGGGGGCCACAGATACGCAGTATTTT. It translates to CASSRGLAGATDTQYF.

V is TRBV2 and J is TRBJ1-4, with TRBD1 matching over 9 bases. The CDR3 has 16 residues. After removal of 4 bases from V and 7 bases from J, the junction contained 10 bases not matched to a gene. From germline, CDR1 is SNHLY and CDR2 FYNNEI. The CDR3 DNA is TGTGCCAGCAGTGCAGGACAGGGGTGGGTTGGTGAAAAACTGTTTTTT. It translates to CASSAGQGWVGEKLFF. Supplemented by reference TRBV2 and TRBJ1-4, the full variable domain reads EPEVTQTPSHQVTQMGQEVILRCVPISNHLYFYWYRQILGQKVEFLVSFYNNEISEKSEIFDDQFSVERPDGSNFTLKIRSTKLEDSAMYFCASSAGQGWVGEKLFFGSGTQLSVL.

The genes are TRBV6-5 and TRBJ2-7, with D possibly being TRBD1 (5 bases). Germline assignment: CDR1 MNHEY and CDR2 SVGAGI. The V gene lost 2 bases and the J gene lost 2 bases, with 16 bases spanning the gap. The CDR3 length is 16 residues. The CDR3 DNA is TGTGCCAGCAGTTACGGTTTCCTCGACAGTACCTACGAGCAGTACTTC. It encodes CASSYGFLDSTYEQYF.

This clone was seen only once. This sequence joins TRBV5-8 and TRBJ2-5, with 10 positions matching TRBD2. Germline loops: CDR1 SGHTS, CDR2 YDEGEE. The CDR3 runs to 14 residues. The V gene end was trimmed by 2 bases and the J gene end by 4 bases; junction bases not matched to a gene: 2. The CDR3 loop is CASSFLAGGETQYF. CDR3 in DNA: TGTGCCAGCAGCTTTTTAGCGGGGGGAGAGACCCAGTACTTC.

Comments on this clone: The junction departs from the called germline gene at one end, perhaps through a read error. The chain has TRBV4-1 and TRBJ1-1; D uncertain. The CDR3 is made up of 14 amino acids. Per germline, CDR1 MGHRA and CDR2 YSYEKL. CDR3 loop: CAGSQLRSDTEAFF. The CDR3 DNA reads as TGCGCCGGCAGCCAACTACGCTCGGACACTGAAGCTTTCTTT.

This clone appeared a single time. The CDR3 nucleotides are TGTGCCAGCAGTTACTCCCCCCAGGGCGACTATGGCTACACCTTC. Encoded protein: CASSYSPQGDYGYTF. The chain combines TRBV6-6 with TRBJ1-2, with D tentatively TRBD1 (5 bases). The CDR3 has 15 amino acids. V dropped 0 bases and J dropped 3 bases, with 11 bases sitting between them. CDR1 is MNHNY and CDR2 is SVGAGI in the germline V gene (reference sequence).

The chain carries TRBV6-1 and TRBJ2-7; 7 bases align to TRBD1. This CDR3 has 16 residues. Germline V gene sequence: CDR1 MNHNS, CDR2 SASEGT. V gave up 0 bases and J gave up 3 bases; unmatched junction bases: 8. CDR3 DNA: TGTGCCAGCAGTGAAGCGAGCTTGACAGGGCACTACGAGCAGTACTTC. This codes for CASSEASLTGHYEQYF.

This chain links TRBV5-1 with TRBJ1-1; no reliable D call. Per germline, CDR1 SGHRS and CDR2 YFSETQ. V was clipped by 4 bases and J by 3 bases, with 19 bases between them. The CDR3 contains 16 residues. The CDR3 sequence is CASSEGMYMQDTEAFF. In DNA form, the CDR3 reads TGCGCCAGCAGCGAGGGAATGTATATGCAGGACACTGAAGCTTTCTTT. The full variable domain, with the rest looked up from reference TRBV5-1 and TRBJ1-1, is KAGVTQTPRYLIKTRGQQVTLSCSPISGHRSVSWYQQTPGQGLQFLFEYFSETQRNKGNFPGRFSGRQFSNSRSEMNVSTLELGDSALYLCASSEGMYMQDTEAFFGQGTRLTVV.

The chain links TRBV4-1 to TRBJ1-6; D ambiguous. The CDR3 loop spans 17 amino acids. Looked up from germline, CDR1 is MGHRA and CDR2 is YSYEKL. The V and J ends lost 4 bases and 9 bases respectively, with 22 bases between them. Here the CDR3 reads CASSPGSSRLAGSPLHF. CDR3 coding DNA: TGCGCCAGCAGCCCAGGAAGCAGCCGACTAGCTGGTTCACCCCTCCACTTT.

The chain joins TRBV5-1 to TRBJ1-6, with a weak D call TRBD1 (6 bases). Trimming left V 0 bases short and J 5 bases short, with 12 bases between. The CDR3 extends over 16 amino acids. Germline V gives CDR1 SGHRS, CDR2 YFSETQ. This CDR3 is CASSLVGGLDNSPLHF. In DNA, the CDR3 is TGCGCCAGCAGCTTGGTCGGGGGGCTCGATAATTCACCCCTCCACTTT.

This chain joins TRBV5-6 and TRBJ1-5, with a tentative D call TRBD1 (5 bases). CDR1 is SGHDT, CDR2 YYEEEE, per germline. The CDR3 loop spans 13 amino acids. Trimming pared 5 bases from V and 7 bases from J, leaving 13 bases between. In DNA form, the CDR3 reads TGTGCCAGCAGTCGCGGGGGAAGCCAGCCCCAGCATTTT. It encodes CASSRGGSQPQHF. The full variable domain, with the rest looked up from reference TRBV5-6 and TRBJ1-5, is DAGVTQSPTHLIKTRGQQVTLRCSPKSGHDTVSWYQQALGQGPQFIFQYYEEEERQRGNFPDRFSGHQFPNYSSELNVNALLLGDSALYLCASSRGGSQPQHFGDGTRLSIL.

The V call is TRBV5-1, the J call TRBJ1-2, with TRBD1 matching over 9 bases. This CDR3 comprises 13 residues. After removal of 4 bases from V and 8 bases from J, the junction contained 6 bases not matched to a gene. Germline CDR1 is SGHRS and CDR2 is YFSETQ. Here the CDR3 reads CASSPGTGYGYTF. The CDR3 DNA follows: TGCGCCAGCAGCCCCGGGACAGGGTACGGCTACACCTTC.

This chain links TRBV19 with TRBJ1-5; TRBD1 might be the D (5 bases). Germline assignment: CDR1 LNHDA and CDR2 SQIVND (reference sequence). The CDR3 runs to 13 residues. The V gene lost 7 bases and the J gene lost 2 bases, with 9 bases spanning the gap. CDR3 in amino acids: CASTGGGNQPQHF. Here the CDR3 DNA reads TGTGCCAGTACGGGAGGGGGCAATCAGCCCCAGCATTTT.

This sequence joins TRBV5-1 and TRBJ1-2, with D tentatively TRBD1 (5 bases). The CDR3 is 14 amino acids. Germline lookup yields CDR1 SGHRS and CDR2 YFSETQ. V was trimmed by 4 bases and J by 2 bases, leaving 12 bases between them. The CDR3 nucleotides are TGCGCCAGCAGCCTGGTCGGGGGGAACTATGGCTACACCTTC. This codes for CASSLVGGNYGYTF. The variable domain in full, with the rest retrieved from reference TRBV5-1 and TRBJ1-2, is KAGVTQTPRYLIKTRGQQVTLSCSPISGHRSVSWYQQTPGQGLQFLFEYFSETQRNKGNFPGRFSGRQFSNSRSEMNVSTLELGDSALYLCASSLVGGNYGYTFGSGTRLTVV.

This chain joins TRBV15 and TRBJ1-6; D gene unclear. The CDR3 runs to 13 residues. Between the trimmed V and J ends, which lost 5 bases and 5 bases, there was a span of 7 bases. CDR1 LNHNV and CDR2 YYDKDF come from the germline V gene (reference sequence). This CDR3 is CATSWSDNSPLHF. In DNA form, the CDR3 reads TGTGCCACCAGCTGGAGTGATAATTCACCCCTCCACTTT.

The chain recombines TRBV28 with TRBJ1-4; D call uncertain. Between the trimmed V and J ends, which lost 6 bases and 0 bases, there was a span of 14 bases. Germline V gene sequence: CDR1 MDHEN, CDR2 SYDVKM. The CDR3 extends over 16 amino acids. The CDR3 coding sequence is TGTGCCAGCAGGCCAGGTTCCTCGGCAACTAATGAAAAACTGTTTTTT. It translates to CASRPGSSATNEKLFF.

The chain carries TRBV4-1 and TRBJ2-7, with D unclear. Looked up from germline, CDR1 is MGHRA and CDR2 is YSYEKL. The CDR3 length is 14 residues. V lost 4 bases and J lost 12, with 22 bases in between. The CDR3 DNA follows: TGCGCCAGCAGCCCACGCCCCCGAGACAAAATCCGGTACTTC. As protein: CASSPRPRDKIRYF.

The rearrangement joins TRBV19 to TRBJ2-7, with a weak D call TRBD2 (6 bases). V was trimmed by 6 bases and J by 1 base, leaving 10 bases between them. Looked up from germline, CDR1 is LNHDA and CDR2 is SQIVND (reference sequence). The CDR3 length is 13 residues. CDR3 protein: CASSAGTSYEQYF. The CDR3 nucleotides are TGTGCCAGTAGCGCGGGGACGTCCTACGAGCAGTACTTC.

A single count supports this clone. The rearrangement uses TRBV30 and TRBJ1-5; D possibly corresponds to TRBD1 (6 bases). The CDR3 has 14 residues. V lost 0 bases and J 7 bases, leaving 13 bases between the germline ends. Germline V CDR1 and CDR2: GTSNPN, SVGIG (reference sequence). The DNA of the CDR3 is TGTGCCTGGAGTGTTTGGGGGCGGTGGCAGCCCCAGCATTTT. Its protein is CAWSVWGRWQPQHF.